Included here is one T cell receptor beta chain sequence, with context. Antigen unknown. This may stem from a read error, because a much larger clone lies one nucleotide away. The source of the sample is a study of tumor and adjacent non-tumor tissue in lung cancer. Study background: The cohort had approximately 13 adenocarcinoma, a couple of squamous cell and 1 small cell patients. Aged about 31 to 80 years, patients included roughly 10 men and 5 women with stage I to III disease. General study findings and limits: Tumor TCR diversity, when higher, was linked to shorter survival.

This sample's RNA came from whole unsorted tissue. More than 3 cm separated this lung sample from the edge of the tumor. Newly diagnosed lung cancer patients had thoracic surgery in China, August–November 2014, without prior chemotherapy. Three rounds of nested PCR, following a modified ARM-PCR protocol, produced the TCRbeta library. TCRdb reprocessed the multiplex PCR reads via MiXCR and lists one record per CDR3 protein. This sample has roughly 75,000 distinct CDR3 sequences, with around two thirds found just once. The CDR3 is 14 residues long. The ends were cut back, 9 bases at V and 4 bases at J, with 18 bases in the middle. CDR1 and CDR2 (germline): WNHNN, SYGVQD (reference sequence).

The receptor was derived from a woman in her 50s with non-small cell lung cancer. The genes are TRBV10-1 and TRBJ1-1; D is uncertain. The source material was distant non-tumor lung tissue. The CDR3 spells CARSPGLPGTEAFF. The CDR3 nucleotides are TGCGCCAGGAGCCCCGGCCTCCCGGGCACTGAAGCTTTCTTT.